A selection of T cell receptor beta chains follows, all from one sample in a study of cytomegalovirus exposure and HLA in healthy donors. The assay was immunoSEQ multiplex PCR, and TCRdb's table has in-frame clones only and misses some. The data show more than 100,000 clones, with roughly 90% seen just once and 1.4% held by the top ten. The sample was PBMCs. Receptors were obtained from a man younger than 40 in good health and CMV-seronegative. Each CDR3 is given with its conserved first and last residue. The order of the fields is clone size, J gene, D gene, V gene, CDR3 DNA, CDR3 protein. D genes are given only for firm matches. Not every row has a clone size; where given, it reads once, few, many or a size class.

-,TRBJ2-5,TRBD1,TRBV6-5,TGTGCCAGCAGTCGGGGACAGGGAGGACAGACCCAGTACTTC,CASSRGQGGQTQYF
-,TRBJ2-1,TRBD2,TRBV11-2,TGTGCCAGCAGCTTAGTTAGGACTAGTTTTAGGTTCTTC,CASSLVRTSFRFF
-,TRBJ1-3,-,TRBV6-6,TGTGCCAGCAGTTATCATATTCGGACAGACGGAAACACCATATATTTT,CASSYHIRTDGNTIYF
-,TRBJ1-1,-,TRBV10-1,TGCGCCAGCAGTGAGTCGGCGGGGAGCGCTGAAGCTTTCTTT,CASSESAGSAEAFF
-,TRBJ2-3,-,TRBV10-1,TGCGCCAGCAGTGAACGGTATACCTATACGCAGTATTTT,CASSERYTYTQYF
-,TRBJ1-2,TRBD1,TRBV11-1,TGTGCCAGCAGCCGGACAGGGAGGGATGGCTACACCTTC,CASSRTGRDGYTF
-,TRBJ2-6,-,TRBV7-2,TGTGCCAGCAGCTTAGGCGACTTGAGGGCCAACGTCCTGACTTTC,CASSLGDLRANVLTF
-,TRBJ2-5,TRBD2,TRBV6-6,TGTGCCAGCAGGCAGACTAGCGGATTTGAGACCCAGTACTTC,CASRQTSGFETQYF
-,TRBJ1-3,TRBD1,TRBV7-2,TGTGCCAGCAGCTTAACGACAGGGGCTGGAAACACCATATATTTT,CASSLTTGAGNTIYF
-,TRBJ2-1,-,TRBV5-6,TGTGCCAGCAGCTTGTTTAGCGGAAATTTCAATGAGCAGTTCTTC,CASSLFSGNFNEQFF
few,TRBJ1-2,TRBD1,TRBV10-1,TGCGCCAGCAGTGAGTCGGGGGACAGGAGTAGAGTGGAGGGCTACACCTTC,CASSESGDRSRVEGYTF
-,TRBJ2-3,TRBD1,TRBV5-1,TGCGCCAGCAGTGATGGACAGGGTCTCACAGATACGCAGTATTTT,CASSDGQGLTDTQYF
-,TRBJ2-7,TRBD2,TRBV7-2,TGTGCCAGCAGCTTAGGCGGGGGTGGCTACGAGCAGTACTTC,CASSLGGGGYEQYF
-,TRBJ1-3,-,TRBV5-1,TGCGCCAGCAGCTTGGCAGTCTCTGGAAACACCATATATTTT,CASSLAVSGNTIYF
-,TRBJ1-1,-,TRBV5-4,TGTGCCAGCAGCCCTGGAGGACAGAATATGAACACTGAAGCTTTCTTT,CASSPGGQNMNTEAFF
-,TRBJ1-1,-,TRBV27,TGTGCCAGCAGGCTACAGGGTTTCACTGAAGCTTTCTTT,CASRLQGFTEAFF
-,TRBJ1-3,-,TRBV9,TGTGCCAGCAGCGTAACAGGCTTAGCTGGAAACACCATATATTTT,CASSVTGLAGNTIYF
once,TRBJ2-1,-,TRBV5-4,TGTGCCAGCAGCGCAGGGACTGCACGCACCTACAATGAGCAGTTCTTC,CASSAGTARTYNEQFF
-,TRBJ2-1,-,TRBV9,TGTGCCAGCAGCGTACGAGGCGGGCAATACAATGAGCAGTTCTTC,CASSVRGGQYNEQFF
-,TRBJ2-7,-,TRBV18,TGTGCCAGCTCACCTGTCAGGGACAACCATAGGGAGCAGTACTTC,CASSPVRDNHREQYF
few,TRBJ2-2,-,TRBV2,TGTGCCAGCAGTGATCAGGGCTCGGGGGAGCTGTTTTTT,CASSDQGSGELFF
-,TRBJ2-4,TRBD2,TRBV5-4,TGTGCCAGCAGCTTGGCACTAGCGGGAGCCAAAAACATTCAGTACTTC,CASSLALAGAKNIQYF
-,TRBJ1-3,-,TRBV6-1,TGTGCCAGCAGTGATAGGAGCGAGGGAAACACCATATATTTT,CASSDRSEGNTIYF
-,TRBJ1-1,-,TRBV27,TGTGCCAGCAGTTTGAGACAGCAGGCGTACACTGAAGCTTTCTTT,CASSLRQQAYTEAFF
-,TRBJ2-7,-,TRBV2,TGTGCCAGCAGGGCGGGACTGCAGTACGAGCAGTACTTC,CASRAGLQYEQYF
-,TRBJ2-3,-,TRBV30,TGTGCCTGGAGTTACGCGGGGGATACGCAGTATTTT,CAWSYAGDTQYF
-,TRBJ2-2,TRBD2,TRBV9,TGTGCCAGCAGCGCCCCCTTGCGGGAGGGGATCGGGGAGCTGTTTTTT,CASSAPLREGIGELFF
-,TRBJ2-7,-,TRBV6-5,TGTGCCAGCAGTTATCTGGCGGGTAGCTCCTACGAGCAGTACTTC,CASSYLAGSSYEQYF
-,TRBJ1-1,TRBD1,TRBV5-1,TGCGCCAGCAGCTCGGGACAGGGGGACACTGAAGCTTTCTTT,CASSSGQGDTEAFF
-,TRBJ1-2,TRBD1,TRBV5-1,TGCGCCAGCAGCTTGGACAGGGGAGGCTATGGCTACACCTTC,CASSLDRGGYGYTF
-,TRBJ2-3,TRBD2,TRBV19,TGTGCCAGTCAAACCGGGAGGACCGTCACAGATACGCAGTATTTT,CASQTGRTVTDTQYF
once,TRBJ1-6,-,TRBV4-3,TGCGCCAGCAGCCAAGACCTACAGGGTATTGCTTCACCCCTCCACTTT,CASSQDLQGIASPLHF
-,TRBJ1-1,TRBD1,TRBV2,TGTGCCAGCAGCAGACAGGGGAGAGACACTGAAGCTTTCTTT,CASSRQGRDTEAFF
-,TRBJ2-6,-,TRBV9,TGTGCCAGCAGCGTAGATACCAACGTCCTGACTTTC,CASSVDTNVLTF
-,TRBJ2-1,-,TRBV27,TGTGCCAGCAATCGGTACGGCTCCTACAATGAGCAGTTCTTC,CASNRYGSYNEQFF
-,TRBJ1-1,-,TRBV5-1,TGCGCCAGCAGCTTGGAACAGGCCGCCACTGAAGCTTTCTTT,CASSLEQAATEAFF
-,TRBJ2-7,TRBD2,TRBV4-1,TGCGCCAGCGGGACTAGCTCCTCCTACGAGCAGTACTTC,CASGTSSSYEQYF
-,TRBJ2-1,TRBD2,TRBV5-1,TGCGCCAGCAGCTTTATTACTAGCGGGAGGAATGAGCAGTTCTTC,CASSFITSGRNEQFF
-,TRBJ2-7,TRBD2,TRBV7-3,TGTGCCAGCAGCCCCGGACTAGCGGGAGTAGACGAGCAGTACTTC,CASSPGLAGVDEQYF
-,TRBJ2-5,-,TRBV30,TGTGCCTGGAATACCGGGGAGACCCAGTACTTC,CAWNTGETQYF
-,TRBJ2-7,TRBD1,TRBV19,TGTGCCAGTAGTATAGGTAGACAGGGGTACGAGCAGTACTTC,CASSIGRQGYEQYF
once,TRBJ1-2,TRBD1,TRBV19,TGTGCCAGTTCCGGGACAGGGACTGCTAACTATGGCTACACCTTC,CASSGTGTANYGYTF
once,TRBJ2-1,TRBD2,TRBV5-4,TGTGCCAGCAGCTTGGGGGCGGGGGGTAGAAACAATGAGCAGTTCTTC,CASSLGAGGRNNEQFF
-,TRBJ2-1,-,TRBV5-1,TGCGCCAGCAGCTTGGCTGGGACATCGGAGCAGTTCTTC,CASSLAGTSEQFF
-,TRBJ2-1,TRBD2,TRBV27,TGTGCCAGCAGTTTGGGACTAGCGGACTCTATTGAGCAGTTCTTC,CASSLGLADSIEQFF
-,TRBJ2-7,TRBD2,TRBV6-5,TGTGCCAGCAGTCGGGGAGGGCCCTACGAGCAGTACTTC,CASSRGGPYEQYF
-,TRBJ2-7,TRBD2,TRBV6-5,TGTGCCAGCAGTTACACAAGCGGGAGATGGTACGAGCAGTACTTC,CASSYTSGRWYEQYF